This entry lists 25 T cell receptor beta chains sequenced from one sample in a study of regulatory T cells in long-lasting Graves disease. Time point reported: newly diagnosed GD, antithyroid drugs for less than 3 months. Researchers made the TCR library from RNA that was extracted from PBMCs. Relying on iRepertoire HTBI primers and Arm-PCR of CDR3 regions, the team built TCR beta libraries. TCRdb independently ran MiXCR on the multiplex PCR reads; one entry per CDR3 protein. Of roughly 440,000 distinct CDR3 sequences in the sample, roughly 17% are singletons; the top ten hold roughly 23%. In addition, the sample was reused for a study of T cells in Graves' hyperthyroidism and ophthalmopathy.

This material consisted of peripheral blood mononuclear cells (PBMCs), taken at new diagnosis, from a patient treated with antithyroid drugs. These receptors were obtained from a woman aged 18 to 35 with Graves disease.

The chain recombines TRBV5-1 with TRBJ2-2, with 12 nucleotides matching TRBD1. After removal of 3 bases from V and 1 base from J, the junction contained 4 bases not matched to a gene. The CDR3 consists of 17 residues. Germline values: CDR1 SGHRS, CDR2 YFSETQ. The CDR3, as DNA: TGCGCCAGCAGCTCGGGACAGGGGGCGATGAACACCGGGGAGCTGTTTTTT. This gives the protein CASSSGQGAMNTGELFF.

The CDR3 loop is CASSEGVCEQYF. CDR3 DNA: TGTGCCTCCTCCGAGGGGGTATGCGAGCAGTACTTC. The chain joins TRBV10-3 to TRBJ2-7; perhaps TRBD1 as D (6 bases). The V end was cut by 11 bases, the J end by 6 bases, with 17 bases between. Germline V gene sequence: CDR1 ENHRY, CDR2 SYGVKD. The CDR3 extends over 12 amino acids.

The rearrangement uses TRBV20-1 and TRBJ2-3; 12 bases are a match to TRBD2. V shed 6 bases and J 6 bases; nucleotides not matched to a gene: 13. Germline CDR1 is DFQATT and CDR2 is SNEGSKA (reference sequence). This CDR3 spans 16 amino acids. The CDR3 nucleotides read TGCAGTGCCAGAAACCTAGCGGGAGGGCCAGGGGATACGCAGTATTTT. This gives the protein CSARNLAGGPGDTQYF.

This chain connects TRBV19 to TRBJ1-2, with TRBD1 as a possible D gene (5 bases). The CDR3 contains 13 residues. V lost 5 bases to trimming and J lost 8 bases, with 15 bases between them. The germline V gene has CDR1 LNHDA and CDR2 SQIVND (reference sequence). In nucleotides, the CDR3 is TGTGCCAGTAGTTCACAGCGGGGGTCAGGCTACACCTTC. Its protein product is CASSSQRGSGYTF.

Concerning this clonotype itself: A read error may account for a junction end that differs from germline. V usage is TRBV5-1 and J usage is TRBJ2-2, with no clear D. In germline, CDR1 is SGHRS, CDR2 YFSETQ. The CDR3 loop spans 13 amino acids. CDR3 amino acids: CTSSEDLTGELFF. CDR3 in DNA: TGCACCAGCAGCGAGGACCTTACCGGGGAGCTGTTTTTT.

This clonotype was counted at least ten times. The chain couples TRBV5-6 to TRBJ2-3; the match to TRBD2 covers 11 bases. From germline, CDR1 is SGHDT and CDR2 YYEEEE. The CDR3 has 15 residues. V gave up 6 bases and J gave up 4 bases; unmatched junction bases: 7. Here the CDR3 reads CASTETSGRSDTQYF. The CDR3, as DNA: TGTGCCAGCACCGAAACTAGCGGGAGATCAGATACGCAGTATTTT.

This clonotype was detected ten times or more. The chain has TRBV7-8 and TRBJ2-3, with 9 bases identical to TRBD1. The junction had 6 bases not matched to a gene; V was cut back by 5 bases and J by 0 bases. CDR3 length: 16 residues. The germline gives CDR1 SGHVS, CDR2 FQNEAQ. For the CDR3, the DNA is TGTGCCAGCAGCCAACAGGGGGCCTTTAGCACAGATACGCAGTATTTT. Its protein is CASSQQGAFSTDTQYF.

Details on this clonotype: A much larger clone differs from this one at a single base, so this may be a read error. Given the absence of the conserved phenylalanine or tryptophan at the CDR3 end, a read error is likely. The J gene is TRBJ1-1, the V gene TRBV19; no definite D call. The CDR3 spans 14 residues. V was cut by 10 bases and J by 0 bases, with 15 bases left in between. The germline V gene has CDR1 LNHDA and CDR2 SQIVND (reference sequence). The CDR3 reads CATMRLGMNTEAFL. CDR3 bases: TGTGCCACCATGAGACTCGGGATGAACACTGAAGCTTTCCTT.

The chain employs TRBV4-3 and TRBJ2-1; the D gene is possibly TRBD2 (6 bases). Looked up from germline, CDR1 is LGHNA and CDR2 is YSLEER. Trimming cost V 4 bases and J 3 bases, with 16 bases left between them. The CDR3 covers 16 residues. The CDR3 coding sequence is TGCGCCAGCAGCCCACGGCCTAGCGCCCGCTACAATGAGCAGTTCTTC. Translation: CASSPRPSARYNEQFF.

The chain couples TRBV24-1 to TRBJ1-1, with D possibly being TRBD1 (6 bases). V was clipped by 4 bases and J by 5 bases, with 13 bases between them. The length of the CDR3 is 14 residues. Looked up from germline, CDR1 is KGHDR and CDR2 is SFDVKD. The CDR3 nucleotides read TGTGCCACCAGTGAAAAACAGGGTGGTACTGAAGCTTTCTTT. This codes for CATSEKQGGTEAFF.

This clonotype has a count of ten or more. The rearrangement joins TRBV20-1 to TRBJ2-3, with TRBD2 identical over 11 bases. The CDR3 runs 14 residues. Trimming at V came to 7 bases and at J to 2 bases, leaving 5 bases not matched to a gene. Germline CDR1 reads DFQATT; CDR2 reads SNEGSKA (reference sequence). CDR3 sequence (DNA): TGCAGTGGGGGACTAGCGGAAGACACAGATACGCAGTATTTT. Its translation is CSGGLAEDTDTQYF.

This clonotype was observed at least ten times. The chain recombines TRBV7-2 with TRBJ2-2, with 9 bases that match TRBD2. The J segment lost 5 bases and the V segment lost 5 bases, leaving 6 bases of the junction unmatched. Per germline, CDR1 SGHTA and CDR2 FQGNSA. This CDR3 spans 15 amino acids. The CDR3 DNA reads TGTGCCAGCAGCCCCTGGACTAGCGTAACCGGGGAGCTGTTTTTT. Translated: CASSPWTSVTGELFF.

This clonotype has ten or more counts. The rearrangement links TRBV28 to TRBJ2-3; tentatively, D is TRBD1 (5 bases). Germline assignment: CDR1 MDHEN and CDR2 SYDVKM. V was cut by 5 bases and J by 0 bases, with 18 bases left in between. The CDR3 covers 17 residues. CDR3 DNA sequence: TGTGCCAGCAGTACAAATCACAGGTCCTTAAGCACAGATACGCAGTATTTT. This codes for CASSTNHRSLSTDTQYF.

This clonotype was detected ten times or more. An end of the junction does not agree with germline; a read error may underlie this. The chain carries TRBV7-7 and TRBJ2-5; 8 bases align to TRBD2. This CDR3 contains 15 residues. Germline V CDR1 and CDR2: SSHAT, FNYEAQ (reference sequence). The CDR3 spells CASSLLGTSAETQYF. CDR3 sequence (DNA): TGTGCTAGCAGCTTACTCGGGACTAGTGCGGAGACCCAGTACTTC.

This clonotype occurred many times. The J gene is TRBJ1-6, the V gene TRBV28; a possible D gene is TRBD1 (5 bases). This CDR3 spans 14 amino acids. Deletions cut 3 bases from V and 10 bases from J, with 13 bases between. Germline V CDR1 and CDR2: MDHEN, SYDVKM. The CDR3 loop is CASSLGPGGSPLHF. Here the CDR3 DNA reads TGTGCCAGCAGTTTGGGGCCGGGGGGATCACCCCTCCACTTT.

This clonotype was observed at least ten times. This chain joins TRBV28 and TRBJ2-4, with D unresolved. The CDR3 has 15 amino acids. CDR1 MDHEN and CDR2 SYDVKM come from the germline V gene. Trimming stripped 6 bases from V and 1 base from J, with 13 bases between. CDR3 coding DNA: TGTGCCAGCAGCCGACCGTCAATGGCCAAAAACATTCAGTACTTC. It specifies CASSRPSMAKNIQYF.

This clonotype was observed at least ten times. The chain couples TRBV11-2 to TRBJ2-3, with D perhaps matching TRBD2 (6 bases). Trimming took 0 bases from V and 6 from J, leaving 10 bases between them. The CDR3 has 14 residues. From germline, CDR1 is SGHAT and CDR2 FQNNGV. The CDR3 nucleotides are TGTGCCAGCAGCTTAGATCTGGGGGGTGATACGCAGTATTTT. Translated: CASSLDLGGDTQYF.

This clonotype has a handful of counts. The rearrangement joins TRBV19 to TRBJ2-7, with unresolved D. V lost 5 bases and J 4 bases, leaving 18 bases between the germline ends. In germline, CDR1 is LNHDA, CDR2 SQIVND (reference sequence). The CDR3 runs to 15 residues. CDR3 sequence reads: CASSLRASDLYEQYF. Written as DNA, the CDR3 is TGTGCCAGTAGTTTAAGGGCATCAGATCTTTACGAGCAGTACTTC. The whole variable domain, filled in from reference TRBV19 and TRBJ2-7, reads DGGITQSPKYLFRKEGQNVTLSCEQNLNHDAMYWYRQDPGQGLRLIYYSQIVNDFQKGDIAEGYSVSREKKESFPLTVTSAQKNPTAFYLCASSLRASDLYEQYFGPGTRLTVT.

In this sample, this clonotype turned up a few times. A clone one base away is much larger, so this may be a read error. The V gene is TRBV5-6, the J gene TRBJ2-1, with 11 nucleotides matching TRBD1. The CDR3 contains 15 residues. Germline assignment: CDR1 SGHDT and CDR2 YYEEEE. The CDR3, as DNA: TGTGGCAGCAGCCCCGGGACAGGGGGCTACAATGAGCAGTTCTTC. It specifies CGSSPGTGGYNEQFF.

In its sample, this clonotype was seen many times. The V gene is TRBV14, the J gene TRBJ2-7, with 8 bases lining up with TRBD1. The germline V gene encodes CDR1 SGHDN and CDR2 FVKESK. CDR3 length: 17 amino acids. The J segment lost 2 bases and the V segment lost 0 bases, leaving 9 bases of the junction unmatched. CDR3 residues: CASSQDRRQGRTYEQYF. CDR3 nucleotide sequence: TGTGCCAGCAGCCAAGATAGGCGACAGGGGCGGACCTACGAGCAGTACTTC. Combining the CDR3 with reference TRBV14 and TRBJ2-7 gives the whole variable domain EAGVTQFPSHSVIEKGQTVTLRCDPISGHDNLYWYRRVMGKEIKFLLHFVKESKQDESGMPNNRFLAERTGGTYSTLKVQPAELEDSGVYFCASSQDRRQGRTYEQYFGPGTRLTVT.

In its sample, this clonotype was seen many times. CDR3 DNA sequence: TGTGCCAGCAGCCAAGTAGTCCCTTCGGGCGGGAGCCTCGGTTATGAGCAGTTCTTC. Translated, it gives CASSQVVPSGGSLGYEQFF. The chain employs TRBV14 and TRBJ2-1; 7 nucleotides match TRBD2. The CDR3 is 19 amino acids. Per the germline V gene, CDR1 is SGHDN and CDR2 is FVKESK. J was trimmed by 8 bases and V by 1 base; bases with no gene match: 20.

This clonotype was counted many times. V and J are TRBV4-3 and TRBJ2-4, with no clear D. Germline values: CDR1 LGHNA, CDR2 YSLEER. The length of the CDR3 is 14 residues. V was trimmed by 0 bases and J by 6 bases, leaving 9 bases between them. Written as DNA, the CDR3 is TGCGCCAGCAGCCAAGATGTGTCGACAAACATTCAGTACTTC. It specifies CASSQDVSTNIQYF.

This clonotype was seen repeatedly, ten times or more. The V and J genes are TRBV6-9 and TRBJ2-2, with TRBD1 matching over 7 bases. Germline CDR1 and CDR2: MNHGY and SVAAGI. The CDR3 is 17 residues long. The trim removed 3 bases at V and 6 bases at J, leaving 13 bases unmatched. The CDR3 reads CASSYPLDRLLSGELFF. The CDR3 coding sequence is TGTGCCAGCAGTTACCCATTGGACAGGCTGCTATCCGGGGAGCTGTTTTTT.

This clonotype was seen repeatedly, ten times or more. The chain uses TRBV6-1 and TRBJ2-5; possibly TRBD2 for D (5 bases). With 2 bases removed from V and 5 bases from J, the gap between germline ends came to 15 bases. Looked up from germline, CDR1 is MNHNS and CDR2 is SASEGT. The CDR3 contains 15 residues. The CDR3 region is CASSEMDEGGETQYF. The CDR3 nucleotides are TGTGCCAGCAGTGAAATGGATGAGGGTGGCGAGACCCAGTACTTC.

This clonotype was counted many times. This CDR3 is CASSPPSTYNEQFF. CDR3 coding DNA: TGTGCCAGCAGCCCGCCCTCGACCTACAATGAGCAGTTCTTC. The V gene is TRBV11-3, the J gene TRBJ2-1; no reliable D call. This CDR3 spans 14 amino acids. Germline-derived CDR1 and CDR2 are SGHNT and YENEEA. The V and J ends lost 5 bases and 2 bases respectively, with 10 bases between them. Based on the CDR3 plus reference TRBV11-3 and TRBJ2-1, the full variable domain is EAGVVQSPRYKIIEKKQPVAFWCNPISGHNTLYWYLQNLGQGPELLIRYENEEAVDDSQLPKDRFSAERLKGVDSTLKIQPAELGDSAVYLCASSPPSTYNEQFFGPGTRLTVL.